These 32 T cell receptor beta chains came from one sample sequenced in a study of T cell repertoires in aging, cancer and after chemotherapy. TCR beta rearrangements were amplified from peripheral blood genomic DNA. TRB rearrangements spanning V, D and J were amplified using mixed TRB-A/B primers. A single record per CDR3 protein comes from TCRdb applying MiXCR to the multiplex PCR reads. The sample consists of about 1,500 distinct CDR3 sequences, less than 70% of them appearing once. The sample was blood. The receptors were gathered from a human donor with a blood cancer.

This chain joins TRBV15 and TRBJ2-3; tentative D call: TRBD2 (6 bases). V dropped 1 base and J dropped 5 bases, with 16 bases sitting between them. Germline-derived CDR1 and CDR2 are LNHNV and YYDKDF (reference sequence). The CDR3 is 16 amino acids. CDR3 in DNA: TGTGCCACCAGCAGAGTTGGTAGCCTGGAGGGAGATACGCAGTATTTT. It yields the protein CATSRVGSLEGDTQYF.

A remark on this clonotype: The junction differs from germline at one of its ends, possibly a read error. V is TRBV30 and J is TRBJ2-7; D is perhaps TRBD1 or TRBD2 (5 bases each). The CDR3 length is 12 residues. CDR1 is GTSNPN and CDR2 is SVGIG in the germline V gene (reference sequence). CDR3 region: CAWSLEGYEKYF. The CDR3 bases are TGTGCCTGGAGCCTCGAGGGGTACGAGAAGTACTTC.

This clonotype occurred a few times. This may arise from a read error, as a much more abundant clone is one base away. The chain employs TRBV6-5 and TRBJ1-2, with D perhaps matching TRBD1 (5 bases). V was clipped by 6 bases and J by 5 bases, with 19 bases between them. Per the germline V gene, CDR1 is MNHEY and CDR2 is SVGAGI. This CDR3 comprises 15 residues. CDR3 nucleotides: TGTGCCAGCAGACCCGGGGACCCGGAGTTATATGGCTACACCTTC. Its translation is CASRPGDPELYGYTF.

The genes are TRBV12-3 or TRBV12-4 and TRBJ2-3; TRBD2 is a possible D gene (5 bases). V gave up 7 bases and J gave up 0 bases, with 14 bases separating them. The CDR3 contains 15 residues. The CDR3 reads CASTTEGGSTDTQYF. CDR3 DNA: TGTGCCAGCACCACCGAGGGCGGAAGCACAGATACGCAGTATTTT.

The sample holds one count of this clonotype. The chain couples TRBV6-2 or TRBV6-3 to TRBJ2-5; 10 nucleotides match TRBD1. This CDR3 is 14 amino acids long. Losses at the gene ends were 10 bases for V and 4 bases for J; bases not matched to a gene: 9. Germline CDR1 is MNHEY and CDR2 is SVGEGT. CDR3 sequence (DNA): TGTGCCACCAGGACAGGGGGTGCTGGAGAGACCCAGTACTTC. It codes for CATRTGGAGETQYF.

The chain links TRBV6-5 to TRBJ2-6, with D perhaps TRBD2 (5 bases). V was clipped by 2 bases and J by 0 bases, with 5 bases between them. This CDR3 region has 15 residues. CDR1 is MNHEY and CDR2 is SVGAGI in the germline V gene. The CDR3 DNA is TGTGCCAGCAGTTACGAGGGCTCTGGGGCCAACGTCCTGACTTTC. The encoded protein is CASSYEGSGANVLTF.

The chain joins TRBV19 to TRBJ1-2; TRBD1 matches 11 bases. Germline loops: CDR1 LNHDA, CDR2 SQIVND (reference sequence). This CDR3 comprises 15 residues. V lost 5 bases, J lost 3 bases, and 5 bases stayed unmatched. The CDR3 region has the DNA TGTGCCAGTAGTTATGGACAGGGGGCGTACTATGGCTACACCTTC. Translation gives CASSYGQGAYYGYTF.

The V gene is TRBV6-5, the J gene TRBJ1-2; D remains unclear. Germline CDR1 and CDR2: MNHEY and SVGAGI. V was cut by 5 bases and J by 8 bases, with 15 bases left in between. The CDR3 runs 13 residues. CDR3: CASSPTLAGGYTF. In DNA form, the CDR3 reads TGTGCCAGCAGTCCAACACTGGCAGGCGGCTACACCTTC.

The chain carries TRBV6-1 and TRBJ2-7; the match to TRBD1 covers 12 bases. Per the germline V gene, CDR1 is MNHNS and CDR2 is SASEGT. The trim removed 4 bases at V and 5 bases at J, leaving 9 bases unmatched. The CDR3 consists of 16 residues. CDR3 in DNA: TGTGCCAGCAGTGTCCGGGACAGGGGGCAGAGCGACGAGCAGTACTTC. Its translation is CASSVRDRGQSDEQYF.

The chain is built from TRBV27 and TRBJ2-7; D is possibly TRBD1 or TRBD2 (6 bases each). V lost 4 bases and J lost 2, with 12 bases in between. This CDR3 region has 14 residues. CDR1 and CDR2 (germline): MNHEY, SMNVEV (reference sequence). CDR3 sequence (DNA): TGTGCCAGCAGTTACGGGGGCAGCGCCTACGAGCAGTACTTC. Residues: CASSYGGSAYEQYF.

The rearrangement joins TRBV6-5 to TRBJ1-2, with 8 bases matching TRBD1. The CDR3 length is 13 residues. Germline trimming cut 10 bases from V and 8 bases from J; bases unmatched to any gene: 12. Germline V gene lookup returns CDR1 MNHEY and CDR2 SVGAGI. As DNA, the CDR3 is TGTGCCATCAGGGGGCCTAAGCTAAACGGCTACACCTTC. Its translation: CAIRGPKLNGYTF.

The gene calls are TRBV12-3 or TRBV12-4 and TRBJ2-7; D possibly corresponds to TRBD1 (5 bases). The CDR3 sequence is 14 residues long. V lost 3 bases and J 4 bases, leaving 13 bases between the germline ends. The chain's CDR3 is CASSFAARGYEQYF. CDR3 nucleotide sequence: TGTGCCAGCAGTTTCGCGGCAAGGGGTTACGAGCAGTACTTC.

The chain is built from TRBV6-5 and TRBJ2-3; 16 bases fit TRBD2. Trimming cost V 6 bases and J 2 bases; bases outside gene matches: 14. The length of the CDR3 is 20 residues. Germline CDR1 and CDR2: MNHEY and SVGAGI. CDR3 bases: TGTGCCAGCAGCGCCCAAAGGGGACTAGCGGGAGGGTCTTTCACAGATACGCAGTATTTT. This codes for CASSAQRGLAGGSFTDTQYF.

This sequence joins TRBV5-4 and TRBJ1-2; no clear D gene. The germline V gene encodes CDR1 SGHNT and CDR2 YYREEE (reference sequence). This CDR3 has 14 amino acids. V gave up 3 bases and J gave up 1 base, with 10 bases separating them. DNA of the CDR3: TGTGCCAGCAGCTACTCGGGAGTTAACTATGGCTACACCTTC. This sequence encodes CASSYSGVNYGYTF. Full variable domain (missing parts from reference TRBV5-4 and TRBJ1-2): ETGVTQSPTHLIKTRGQQVTLRCSSQSGHNTVSWYQQALGQGPQFIFQYYREEENGRGNFPPRFSGLQFPNYSSELNVNALELDDSALYLCASSYSGVNYGYTFGSGTRLTVV.

Remarks on this clonotype: One end of the junction fails to match germline, which may point to a read error. The chain combines TRBV6-2 or TRBV6-3 with TRBJ2-1; no definite D call. Per germline, CDR1 MNHEY and CDR2 SVGEGT. The CDR3 totals 14 residues. The CDR3 reads CASSYFGRYNEKFF. DNA for the CDR3: TGTGCCAGCAGTTACTTTGGCAGATACAATGAGAAGTTCTTC.

The gene calls are TRBV6-5 and TRBJ2-2, with 9 bases aligning to TRBD1. Germline V gene sequence: CDR1 MNHEY, CDR2 SVGAGI. V was pared by 5 bases and J by 6 bases, with 7 bases of the junction left unmatched. The length of the CDR3 is 15 residues. The CDR3 sequence: CASSGDRAVAGELFF. The CDR3 DNA is TGTGCCAGCAGTGGGGACAGGGCCGTCGCCGGGGAGCTGTTTTTT.

On this clonotype itself: A read error may be the cause here, since a much bigger clone is one base away. The J gene is TRBJ1-6, the V gene TRBV6-5, with D possibly matching TRBD1 (6 bases). The CDR3 loop spans 16 amino acids. From germline, CDR1 is MNHEY and CDR2 SVGAGI. CDR3 DNA sequence: TGTGCCAGCAGGCTAGGGGGGGAAAGGCAAGTTTCACCCATCCACTTT. Translating gives CASRLGGERQVSPIHF.

This CDR3 is CASSYSKGGAADTQYF. CDR3 bases: TGTGCCAGCAGTTACTCGAAGGGGGGCGCAGCAGATACGCAGTATTTT. The chain is built from TRBV6-5 and TRBJ2-3; D assignment may be TRBD1 or TRBD2 (6 bases each). Germline V gene sequence: CDR1 MNHEY, CDR2 SVGAGI. V was pared by 0 bases and J by 4 bases, with 14 bases between. The CDR3 covers 16 residues.

This clonotype was seen just once. The chain is built from TRBV12-3 or TRBV12-4 and TRBJ1-5; D not certain. V lost 9 bases and J lost 0, with 18 bases in between. CDR3 length: 16 residues. The CDR3 DNA reads as TGTGCCAGTAGTATAGTTGGTCCACGTAGCAATCAGCCCCAGCATTTT. Translating gives CASSIVGPRSNQPQHF.

The chain is built from TRBV6-5 and TRBJ2-7; the D call may be TRBD1 or TRBD2 (5 bases each). V lost 2 bases, J lost 4 bases, and 12 bases lay in between. The CDR3 runs 14 residues. Germline values: CDR1 MNHEY, CDR2 SVGAGI. CDR3 protein: CASSYGGRAYEQYF. CDR3 DNA sequence: TGTGCCAGCAGTTACGGGGGTCGCGCGTACGAGCAGTACTTC.

The V gene is TRBV6-5, the J gene TRBJ2-7; 10 nucleotides agree with TRBD1. There are 14 residues in the CDR3. V trimming: 5 bases; J trimming: 7 bases; junction bases outside the gene matches: 8. Germline lookup yields CDR1 MNHEY and CDR2 SVGAGI. The CDR3 protein is CASSPRQGAQEQYF. Written as DNA, the CDR3 is TGTGCCAGCAGTCCCCGACAGGGGGCGCAAGAGCAGTACTTC.

The V call is TRBV6-5, the J call TRBJ2-1, with 9 bases that match TRBD2. V lost 6 bases and J lost 5; bases outside the gene matches: 14. Germline-derived CDR1 and CDR2 are MNHEY and SVGAGI. CDR3 length: 17 amino acids. CDR3 in amino acids: CASSKGVAGAANNEQFF. CDR3 in DNA: TGTGCCAGCAGCAAGGGTGTAGCGGGAGCAGCCAACAATGAGCAGTTCTTC.

The rearrangement uses TRBV6-5 and TRBJ1-5; 9 nucleotides align to TRBD1. J gave up 6 bases and V 2 bases, and 5 bases lay outside the gene matches. Germline V gives CDR1 MNHEY, CDR2 SVGAGI. This CDR3 has 15 amino acids. The CDR3 region has the DNA TGTGCCAGCAGTTACGATCGACAGGGGGGTCAGCCCCAGCATTTT. Protein: CASSYDRQGGQPQHF.

The CDR3 loop reads CASSNHGTREETQYF. Written as DNA, the CDR3 is TGTGCCAGCAGTAACCACGGGACCCGAGAAGAGACCCAGTACTTC. This chain joins TRBV12-3 or TRBV12-4 and TRBJ2-1; D is tentatively TRBD1 or TRBD2 (5 bases each). TRBJ2-5 matches the DNA end more closely, so the J call is doubtful. The CDR3 loop spans 15 amino acids.

The V gene is TRBV6-5, the J gene TRBJ2-1; D is perhaps TRBD2 (7 bases). The CDR3 is 17 residues long. V dropped 5 bases and J dropped 0 bases, with 17 bases sitting between them. Germline V gives CDR1 MNHEY, CDR2 SVGAGI. This CDR3 reads CASSELGGGASYNEQFF. The CDR3, as DNA: TGTGCCAGCAGTGAACTAGGGGGGGGGGCCTCCTACAATGAGCAGTTCTTC.

This clonotype was found once. One end of the junction varies from germline; a read error may be responsible. The chain employs TRBV6-5 and TRBJ1-2, with 10 bases lining up with TRBD1. Germline V gives CDR1 MNHEY, CDR2 SVGAGI. The CDR3 loop spans 12 amino acids. The CDR3 here is CASRTGGYGYSF. The CDR3 DNA reads as TGTGCCAGCAGGACAGGGGGCTATGGCTACAGCTTC.

V usage is TRBV6-5 and J usage is TRBJ2-3, with a tentative D call TRBD2 (7 bases). Trimming cost V 6 bases and J 4 bases, with 14 bases left between them. CDR3 length: 14 amino acids. CDR1 is MNHEY, CDR2 SVGAGI, per germline. The CDR3 DNA reads TGTGCCAGCAGCTTGGGGCGGGGGCCAGATACGCAGTATTTT. Protein sequence: CASSLGRGPDTQYF.

CDR3 in DNA: TGTGCCAGCATCTACCGGGACGCCGTGGGCCAGTACTTC. Its translation is CASIYRDAVGQYF. V usage is TRBV6-5 and J usage is TRBJ2-5, with D perhaps assigned TRBD1 or TRBD2 (5 bases each). The V end was cut by 7 bases, the J end by 10 bases, with 19 bases between. Germline lookup yields CDR1 MNHEY and CDR2 SVGAGI. The CDR3 has 13 residues.

A few counts support this clonotype. The chain has TRBV6-5 and TRBJ2-3; no definite D call. This CDR3 contains 16 residues. Per the germline V gene, CDR1 is MNHEY and CDR2 is SVGAGI. V shed 3 bases and J shed 3 bases, with 16 bases lying between them. The CDR3 nucleotides are TGTGCCAGCAGTTATCGTGCGGTCTCGTGGACAGATACGCAGTATTTT. Protein product: CASSYRAVSWTDTQYF.

This clonotype was recorded once. The chain is built from TRBV6-5 and TRBJ1-2; D unclear. Trimming removed 9 bases from V and 6 bases from J, with 11 bases in between. The CDR3 sequence is 11 residues long. CDR1 MNHEY and CDR2 SVGAGI come from the germline V gene. The CDR3 DNA is TGTGCCAGTAGTATGGTACATGGCTACACCTTC. Protein product: CASSMVHGYTF.

As concerns this clonotype: Lacking the conserved final phenylalanine or tryptophan, this CDR3 likely reflects a read error. The DNA is omitted, as the CDR3 cannot be located on it reliably, and the CDR3 follows TCRdb's listing. The chain uses TRBV5-6 and TRBJ1-2; TRBD1 is taken as the D call from the table, unchecked against the DNA. From germline, CDR1 is SGHDT and CDR2 YYEEEE. The CDR3 comprises 12 residues, both ends counted. The CDR3 here is CASRAHRDRVRV.

The chain is built from TRBV15 and TRBJ1-5, with a weak D call TRBD1 (6 bases). The CDR3 length is 13 residues. V gave up 3 bases and J gave up 5 bases, with 8 bases separating them. Germline assignment: CDR1 LNHNV and CDR2 YYDKDF (reference sequence). CDR3 sequence: CATSSRGDQPQHF. CDR3 bases: TGTGCCACCAGCAGCAGGGGAGATCAGCCCCAGCATTTT.